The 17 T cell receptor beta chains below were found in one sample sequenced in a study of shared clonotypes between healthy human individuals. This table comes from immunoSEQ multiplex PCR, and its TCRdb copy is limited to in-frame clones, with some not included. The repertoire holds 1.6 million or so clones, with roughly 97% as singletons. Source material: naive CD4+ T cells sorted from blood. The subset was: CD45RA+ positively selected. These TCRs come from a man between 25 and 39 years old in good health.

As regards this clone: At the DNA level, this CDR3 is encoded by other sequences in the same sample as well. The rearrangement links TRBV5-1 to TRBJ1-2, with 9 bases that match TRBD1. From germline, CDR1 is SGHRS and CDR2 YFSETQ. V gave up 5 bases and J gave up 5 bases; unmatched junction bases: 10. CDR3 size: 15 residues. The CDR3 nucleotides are TGCGCCAGCAGTCGTCCGGGACAGGGAGGGTATGGCTACACCTTC. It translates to CASSRPGQGGYGYTF.

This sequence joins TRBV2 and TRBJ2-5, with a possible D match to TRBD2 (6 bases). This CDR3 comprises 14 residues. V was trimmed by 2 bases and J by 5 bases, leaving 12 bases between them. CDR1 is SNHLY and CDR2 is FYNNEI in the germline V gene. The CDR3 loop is CASSEPGLRETQYF. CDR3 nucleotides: TGTGCCAGCAGTGAACCGGGACTTAGGGAGACCCAGTACTTC.

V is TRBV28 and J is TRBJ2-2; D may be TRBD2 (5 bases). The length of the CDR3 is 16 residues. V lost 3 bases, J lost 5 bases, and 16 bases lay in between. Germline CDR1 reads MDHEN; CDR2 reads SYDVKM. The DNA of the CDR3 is TGTGCCAGCAGTTTTAGATACGGCCGGGGTACCGGGGAGCTGTTTTTT. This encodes CASSFRYGRGTGELFF.

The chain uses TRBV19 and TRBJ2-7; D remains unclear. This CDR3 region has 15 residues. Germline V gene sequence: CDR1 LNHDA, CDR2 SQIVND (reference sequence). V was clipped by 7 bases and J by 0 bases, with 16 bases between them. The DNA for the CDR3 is TGTGCCAGTACCTCAGGTGGCGGTAGCTCCTACGAGCAGTACTTC. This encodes CASTSGGGSSYEQYF. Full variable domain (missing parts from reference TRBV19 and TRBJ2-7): DGGITQSPKYLFRKEGQNVTLSCEQNLNHDAMYWYRQDPGQGLRLIYYSQIVNDFQKGDIAEGYSVSREKKESFPLTVTSAQKNPTAFYLCASTSGGGSSYEQYFGPGTRLTVT.

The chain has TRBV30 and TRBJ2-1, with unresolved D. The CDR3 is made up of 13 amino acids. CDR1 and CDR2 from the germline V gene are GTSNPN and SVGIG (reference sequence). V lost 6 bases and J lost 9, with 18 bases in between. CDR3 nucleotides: TGTGCCTGTTCCCTGATTGGGATCTCTGAGCAGTTCTTC. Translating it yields CACSLIGISEQFF. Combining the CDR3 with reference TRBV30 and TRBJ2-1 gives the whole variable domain SQTIHQWPATLVQPVGSPLSLECTVEGTSNPNLYWYRQAAGRGLQLLFYSVGIGQISSEVPQNLSASRPQDRQFILSSKKLLLSDSGFYLCACSLIGISEQFFGPGTRLTVL.

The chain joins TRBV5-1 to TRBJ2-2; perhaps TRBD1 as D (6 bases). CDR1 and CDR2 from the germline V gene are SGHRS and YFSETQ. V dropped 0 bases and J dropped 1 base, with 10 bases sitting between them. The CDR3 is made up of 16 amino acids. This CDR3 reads CASSLVARGNTGELFF. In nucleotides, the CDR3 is TGCGCCAGCAGCTTGGTGGCCAGGGGGAACACCGGGGAGCTGTTTTTT.

The CDR3 is CASSAVPGQGRYTEAFF. The CDR3 region has the DNA TGTGCCAGTAGTGCCGTCCCGGGACAGGGTAGGTACACTGAAGCTTTCTTT. V usage is TRBV19 and J usage is TRBJ1-1, with 9 positions matching TRBD1. The CDR3 loop spans 17 amino acids. Germline trimming cut 5 bases from V and 3 bases from J; bases unmatched to any gene: 13. Germline assignment: CDR1 LNHDA and CDR2 SQIVND (reference sequence).

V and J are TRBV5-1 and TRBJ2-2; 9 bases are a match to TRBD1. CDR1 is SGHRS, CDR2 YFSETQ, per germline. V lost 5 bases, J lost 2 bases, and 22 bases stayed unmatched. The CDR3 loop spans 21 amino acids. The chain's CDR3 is CASRQNSGTGWLAANTGELFF. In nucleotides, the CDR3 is TGCGCCAGCAGACAAAATTCCGGGACAGGGTGGCTAGCGGCCAACACCGGGGAGCTGTTTTTT. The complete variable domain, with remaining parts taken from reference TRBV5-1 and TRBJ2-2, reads KAGVTQTPRYLIKTRGQQVTLSCSPISGHRSVSWYQQTPGQGLQFLFEYFSETQRNKGNFPGRFSGRQFSNSRSEMNVSTLELGDSALYLCASRQNSGTGWLAANTGELFFGEGSRLTVL.

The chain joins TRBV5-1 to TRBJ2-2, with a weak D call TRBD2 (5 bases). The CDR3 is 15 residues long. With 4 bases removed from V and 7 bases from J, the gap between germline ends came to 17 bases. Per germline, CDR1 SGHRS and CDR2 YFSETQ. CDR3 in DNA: TGCGCCAGCAGCAGCGAAGCCGGACTCCTCGGGGAGCTGTTTTTT. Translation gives CASSSEAGLLGELFF.

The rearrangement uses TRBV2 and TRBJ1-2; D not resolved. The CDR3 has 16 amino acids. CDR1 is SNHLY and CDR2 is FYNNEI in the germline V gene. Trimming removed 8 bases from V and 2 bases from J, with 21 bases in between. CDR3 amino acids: CASFVENPSPNYGYTF. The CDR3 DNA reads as TGTGCCAGCTTCGTCGAGAACCCGTCTCCCAACTATGGCTACACCTTC. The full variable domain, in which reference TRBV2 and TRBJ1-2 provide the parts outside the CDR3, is EPEVTQTPSHQVTQMGQEVILRCVPISNHLYFYWYRQILGQKVEFLVSFYNNEISEKSEIFDDQFSVERPDGSNFTLKIRSTKLEDSAMYFCASFVENPSPNYGYTFGSGTRLTVV.

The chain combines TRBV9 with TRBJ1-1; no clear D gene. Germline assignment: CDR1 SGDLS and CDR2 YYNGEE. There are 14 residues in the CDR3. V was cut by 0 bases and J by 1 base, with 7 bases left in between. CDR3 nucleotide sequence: TGTGCCAGCAGCGTAGTGGCCGAGAACACTGAAGCTTTCTTT. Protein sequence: CASSVVAENTEAFF.

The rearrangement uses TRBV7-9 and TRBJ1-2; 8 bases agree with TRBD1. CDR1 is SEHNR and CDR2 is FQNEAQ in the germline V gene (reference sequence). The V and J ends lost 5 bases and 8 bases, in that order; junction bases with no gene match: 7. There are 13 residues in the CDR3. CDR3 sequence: CASSQTGEFGYTF. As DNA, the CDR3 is TGTGCCAGCAGCCAGACAGGGGAATTCGGCTACACCTTC.

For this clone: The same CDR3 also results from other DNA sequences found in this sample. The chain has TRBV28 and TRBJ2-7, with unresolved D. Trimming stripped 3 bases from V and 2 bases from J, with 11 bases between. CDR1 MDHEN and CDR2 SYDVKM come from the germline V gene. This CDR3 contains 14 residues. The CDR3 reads CASSLLGRTYEQYF. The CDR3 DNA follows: TGTGCCAGCAGTTTGCTTGGCCGGACCTACGAGCAGTACTTC.

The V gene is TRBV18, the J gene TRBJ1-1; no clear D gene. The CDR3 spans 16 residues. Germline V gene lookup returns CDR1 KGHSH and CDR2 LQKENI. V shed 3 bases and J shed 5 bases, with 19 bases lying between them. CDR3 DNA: TGTGCCAGCTCACCCCGGAACGGTTTTTTTGATACTGAAGCTTTCTTT. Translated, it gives CASSPRNGFFDTEAFF.

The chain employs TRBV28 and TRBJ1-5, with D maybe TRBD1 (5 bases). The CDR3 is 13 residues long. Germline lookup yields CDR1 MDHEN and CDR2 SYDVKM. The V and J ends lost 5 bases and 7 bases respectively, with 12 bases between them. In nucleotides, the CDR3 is TGTGCCAGCAGTCGCAGGGTTGGCCAGCCCCAGCATTTT. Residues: CASSRRVGQPQHF.

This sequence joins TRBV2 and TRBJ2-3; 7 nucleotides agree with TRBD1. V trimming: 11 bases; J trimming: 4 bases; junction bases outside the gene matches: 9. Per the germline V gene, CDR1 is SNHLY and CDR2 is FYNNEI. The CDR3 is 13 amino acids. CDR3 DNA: TGTGCCTCGACAGGGCCTACCGCAGATACGCAGTATTTT. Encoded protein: CASTGPTADTQYF.

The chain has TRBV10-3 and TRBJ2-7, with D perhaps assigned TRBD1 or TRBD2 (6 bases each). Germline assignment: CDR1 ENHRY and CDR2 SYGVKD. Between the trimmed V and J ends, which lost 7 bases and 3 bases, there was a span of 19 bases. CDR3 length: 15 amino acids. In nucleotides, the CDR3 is TGTGCCATCAAAGACGGTGACAGGAGGGACTACGAGCAGTACTTC. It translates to CAIKDGDRRDYEQYF.